The entry that follows covers one T cell receptor (beta chain) sequence. Residents of about two dozen US areas, aged roughly 18 to 89 years, made up the participants. Participant-given clinical history determined each cohort assignment. The data were obtained in a study of blood T cell repertoires in COVID-19. Generated by immunoSEQ multiplex PCR, the TCRdb table keeps only in-frame clones and is missing some. The table shows some 320,000 clones, with around 85% occurring only once. With 3 bases removed from V and 6 bases from J, the gap between germline ends came to 12 bases. Germline V gene sequence: CDR1 MNHEY, CDR2 SMNVEV (reference sequence). The CDR3 extends over 14 amino acids.

The J gene is TRBJ1-5, the V gene TRBV27; unclear D gene. The sequence came from a woman in her twenties or thirties who had been exposed to COVID-19. Sample: PBMCs or T cells enriched from blood (not recorded which). The chain's CDR3 is CASSFPGKTQPQHF. CDR3 coding DNA: TGTGCCAGCAGTTTTCCGGGTAAAACTCAGCCCCAGCATTTT.